This T cell receptor beta chain comes out of a study of control samples from healthy donors and cancer patients. CDR3 length equals 14 residues. Germline V CDR1 and CDR2: KGHDR, SFDVKD. V was cut by 4 bases and J by 5 bases, with 11 bases left in between. The assay was immunoSEQ multiplex PCR, and TCRdb's table has in-frame clones only and misses some. The sample holds some 140,000 clones, around 85% seen once. Sequencing input: blood. The rearrangement uses TRBV24-1 and TRBJ1-5, with D possibly TRBD1 on 5 matching bases. The sequence was collected from a woman in her twenties or thirties in good health. The CDR3 spells CATSEAGYDQPQHF. CDR3 bases: TGTGCCACCAGTGAAGCAGGGTACGATCAGCCCCAGCATTTT.